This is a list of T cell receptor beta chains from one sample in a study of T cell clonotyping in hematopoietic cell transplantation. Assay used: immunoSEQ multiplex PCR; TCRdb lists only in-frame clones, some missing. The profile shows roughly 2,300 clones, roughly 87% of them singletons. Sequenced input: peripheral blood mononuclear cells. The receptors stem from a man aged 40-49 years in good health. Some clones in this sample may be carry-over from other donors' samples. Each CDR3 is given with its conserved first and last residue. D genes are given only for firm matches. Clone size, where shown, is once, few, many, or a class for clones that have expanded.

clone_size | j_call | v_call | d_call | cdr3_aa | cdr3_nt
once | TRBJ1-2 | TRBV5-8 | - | CASSRRTSANYGYTF | TGTGCCAGCAGCCGAAGGACATCAGCTAACTATGGCTACACCTTC
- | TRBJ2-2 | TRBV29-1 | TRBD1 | CSAQQGTALNGELFF | TGCAGCGCGCAACAGGGGACCGCCCTGAACGGGGAGCTGTTTTTT
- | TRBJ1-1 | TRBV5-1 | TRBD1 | CASSLGGQTTSEHAFF | TGCGCCAGCAGCTTGGGGGGACAGACAACCTCTGAACACGCTTTCTTT
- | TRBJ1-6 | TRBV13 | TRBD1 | CASSRRTGYNSPLHF | TGTGCCAGCAGCCGCCGGACAGGGTATAATTCACCCCTCCACTTT
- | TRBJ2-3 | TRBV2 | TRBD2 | CASSGLAGATDTQYF | TGTGCCAGCAGTGGACTAGCGGGGGCCACAGATACGCAGTATTTT
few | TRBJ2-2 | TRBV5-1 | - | CASTAGGTGELFF | TGCGCCAGCACGGCAGGTGGCACCGGGGAGCTGTTTTTT
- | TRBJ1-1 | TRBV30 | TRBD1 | CAWGTGTPEAFF | TGTGCCTGGGGGACAGGTACGCCTGAGGCTTTCTTT
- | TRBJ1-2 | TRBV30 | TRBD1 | CAWRARTGRRQTNYGYTF | TGTGCCTGGAGGGCTCGGACAGGCAGGCGACAGACCAACTATGGCTACACCTTC
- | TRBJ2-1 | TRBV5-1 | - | CASSLGDLFSEQFF | TGCGCCAGCAGCTTAGGGGACCTTTTCAGTGAGCAGTTCTTC
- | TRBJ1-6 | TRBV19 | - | CASSLVNSPLHF | TGTGCCAGTAGTCTTGTGAATTCACCCCTCCACTTT
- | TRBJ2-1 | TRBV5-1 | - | CASSLTSLSSYNEQFF | TGCGCCAGCAGCTTGACCTCCTTGAGCTCCTACAATGAGCAGTTCTTC
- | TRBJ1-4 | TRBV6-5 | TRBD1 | CASSPTGASDEKLFF | TGTGCCAGCAGCCCCACAGGGGCTTCAGATGAAAAACTGTTTTTT
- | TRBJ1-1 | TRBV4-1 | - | CASSQRVGTEAFF | TGCGCCAGCAGCCAGAGGGTAGGCACTGAAGCTTTCTTT
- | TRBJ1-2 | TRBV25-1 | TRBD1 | CASSPTDRVSGYTF | TGTGCCAGCAGTCCCACGGACAGGGTCTCGGGCTACACCTTC
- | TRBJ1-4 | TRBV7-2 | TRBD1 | CASSLDRGNEKLFF | TGTGCCAGCAGCTTGGACAGGGGTAATGAAAAACTGTTTTTT
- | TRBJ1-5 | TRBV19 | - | CASSISWDGQPQHF | TGTGCCAGTAGTATATCCTGGGATGGTCAGCCCCAGCATTTT
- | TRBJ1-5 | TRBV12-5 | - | CASGLVGGSNQPQHF | TGTGCTAGTGGTTTGGTAGGGGGGAGCAATCAGCCCCAGCATTTT
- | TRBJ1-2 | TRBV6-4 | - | CASSDHPQGWNGYTF | TGTGCCAGCAGTGACCACCCCCAGGGGTGGAATGGCTACACCTTC
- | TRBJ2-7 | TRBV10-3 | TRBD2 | CAIIASGVQYF | TGTGCCATCATAGCCAGCGGGGTGCAGTACTTC
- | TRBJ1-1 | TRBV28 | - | CASTPPGANTEAFF | TGTGCCAGTACCCCCCCGGGCGCAAACACTGAAGCTTTCTTT
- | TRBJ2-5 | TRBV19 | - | CASTTGQGPQETQYF | TGTGCCAGTACGACCGGGCAGGGACCTCAAGAGACCCAGTACTTC
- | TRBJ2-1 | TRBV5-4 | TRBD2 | CASSRFGTSGGGYNEQFF | TGTGCCAGCAGCCGGTTTGGGACTAGCGGGGGGGGGTACAATGAGCAGTTCTTC
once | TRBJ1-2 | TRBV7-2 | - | CASSLHGGLDYGYTF | TGTGCCAGCAGCTTACATGGGGGGCTGGACTATGGCTACACCTTC
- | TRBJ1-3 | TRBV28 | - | CASSRGDRGNTIYF | TGTGCCAGCAGCAGAGGCGACAGGGGAAACACCATATATTTT
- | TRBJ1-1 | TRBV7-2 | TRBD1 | CASSPRTGGNTEAFF | TGTGCCAGCAGCCCGAGGACAGGGGGGAACACTGAAGCTTTCTTT
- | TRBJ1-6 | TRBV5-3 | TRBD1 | CARSPKGGTGVTSPLHF | TGTGCCAGAAGCCCAAAAGGAGGGACAGGGGTTACTTCACCCCTCCACTTT
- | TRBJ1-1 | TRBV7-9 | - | CATTLGGRTEAFF | TGTGCCACCACGTTGGGGGGTCGGACTGAAGCTTTCTTT
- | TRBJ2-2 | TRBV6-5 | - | CASSAQSTGELFF | TGTGCCAGCAGTGCACAGTCAACCGGGGAGCTGTTTTTT
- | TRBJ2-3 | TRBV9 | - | CASSVDGAGADTQYF | TGTGCCAGCAGCGTAGATGGGGCAGGGGCAGATACGCAGTATTTT
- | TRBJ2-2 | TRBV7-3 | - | CASSGSAGELFF | TGTGCCAGCAGTGGGTCTGCCGGGGAGCTGTTTTTT
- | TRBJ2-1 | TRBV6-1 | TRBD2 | CASSSAGGIYNEQFF | TGTGCCAGCAGTTCAGCGGGGGGTATTTACAATGAGCAGTTCTTC
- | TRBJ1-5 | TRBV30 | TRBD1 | CAWSVHRGMDDNQPQHF | TGTGCCTGGAGTGTACACAGGGGCATGGATGACAATCAGCCCCAGCATTTT
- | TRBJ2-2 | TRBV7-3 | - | CASSLPNTGELFF | TGTGCCAGCAGCTTACCCAACACCGGGGAGCTGTTTTTT
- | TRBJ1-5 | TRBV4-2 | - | CASSQEGAGESQPQHF | TGTGCCAGCAGCCAAGAGGGAGCGGGGGAGAGTCAGCCCCAGCATTTT
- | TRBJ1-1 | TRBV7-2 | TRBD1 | CASSLVGTAKEAFF | TGTGCCAGCAGCTTAGTGGGGACAGCCAAGGAAGCTTTCTTT
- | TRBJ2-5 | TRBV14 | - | CASSQPRGGEQYF | TGTGCCAGCAGCCAACCCCGAGGGGGGGAGCAGTACTTC
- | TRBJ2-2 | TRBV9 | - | CASTASTNTGELFF | TGTGCCAGCACCGCCAGCACGAACACCGGGGAGCTGTTTTTT
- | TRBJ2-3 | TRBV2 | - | CASSLGQSTDTQYF | TGTGCCAGCAGTTTAGGACAGAGCACAGATACGCAGTATTTT
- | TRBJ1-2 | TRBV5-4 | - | CASTSGGDVYGYTF | TGTGCCAGCACCTCAGGAGGGGACGTCTATGGCTACACCTTC
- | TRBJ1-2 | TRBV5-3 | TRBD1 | CARSLTGEEGYTF | TGTGCCAGAAGCTTAACAGGGGAGGAGGGCTACACCTTC
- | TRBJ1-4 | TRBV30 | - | CAWSVFGQVNEKLFF | TGTGCCTGGAGTGTGTTTGGGCAGGTGAATGAAAAACTGTTTTTT
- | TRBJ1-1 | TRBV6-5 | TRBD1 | CASRSQGANTEAFF | TGTGCCAGCAGGTCACAGGGGGCAAACACTGAAGCTTTCTTT
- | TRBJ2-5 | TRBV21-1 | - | CASSKAQKTQYF | TGTGCCAGCAGCAAAGCACAAAAGACCCAGTACTTC
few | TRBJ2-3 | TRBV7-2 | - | CASSGPGPYTDTQYF | TGTGCCAGCAGCGGTCCGGGACCATACACAGATACGCAGTATTTT
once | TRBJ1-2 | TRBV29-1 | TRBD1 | CSVGVGKGARYGYTF | TGCAGCGTTGGTGTAGGGAAGGGGGCTCGGTATGGCTACACCTTC